This entry lists 22 T cell receptor beta chains sequenced from one sample in a study of long-term antiretroviral therapy in people with HIV. With survey level as its setting, the immunoSEQ assay was v3.0. Sequenced by immunoSEQ multiplex PCR; TCRdb stores in-frame clones only, minus some. The table lists roughly 40,000 clones, more than 80% of them singletons. The sequencing here drew on unsorted PBMCs, taken 3.1 years after starting antiretroviral therapy. The source of these receptors is a woman aged 45-65 years with HIV.

The rearrangement joins TRBV5-8 to TRBJ2-5; D is perhaps TRBD1 (7 bases). Germline V gene data show CDR1 as SGHTS and CDR2 as YDEGEE. The CDR3 covers 15 residues. The ends were cut back, 1 base at V and 5 bases at J, with 15 bases in the middle. The DNA for the CDR3 is TGTGCCAGCAGCTTGCCAGGGGGGTTTCGGGAGACCCAGTACTTC. The encoded protein is CASSLPGGFRETQYF.

The chain is built from TRBV27 and TRBJ2-2; the D is unclear. The V gene lost 2 bases and the J gene lost 4 bases, with 5 bases spanning the gap. This CDR3 comprises 13 residues. From germline, CDR1 is MNHEY and CDR2 SMNVEV (reference sequence). The chain's CDR3 is CASSLGFTGELFF. CDR3 nucleotide sequence: TGTGCCAGCAGTTTAGGGTTCACCGGGGAGCTGTTTTTT.

The rearrangement uses TRBV19 and TRBJ1-5, with 7 bases lining up with TRBD1. Per germline, CDR1 LNHDA and CDR2 SQIVND (reference sequence). CDR3 length: 17 residues. The junction had 5 bases not matched to a gene; V was cut back by 0 bases and J by 0 bases. The CDR3 nucleotides read TGTGCCAGTAGTATAGATCCGACAGGGAATAGCAATCAGCCCCAGCATTTT. It codes for CASSIDPTGNSNQPQHF.

CDR3 bases: TGTGCCAGCAGCTTAGGGCTAGCCGCATACCAAGAGACCCAGTACTTC. This gives the protein CASSLGLAAYQETQYF. The chain links TRBV7-2 to TRBJ2-5; a weak D match, TRBD2 (5 bases). Germline V gene sequence: CDR1 SGHTA, CDR2 FQGNSA. The CDR3 loop spans 16 amino acids. The germline V and J ends were trimmed by 1 base and 0 bases, with 12 bases remaining between them.

This sequence joins TRBV10-3 and TRBJ1-2; D might be TRBD1 (6 bases). The ends were cut back, 7 bases at V and 6 bases at J, with 18 bases in the middle. This CDR3 is built from 14 residues. Germline V lookup: CDR1 ENHRY, CDR2 SYGVKD. CDR3 bases: TGTGCCATCACCTCGGGCAGGGGATCGGATGGCTACACCTTC. Protein: CAITSGRGSDGYTF.

The V call is TRBV19, the J call TRBJ1-6; 7 positions agree with TRBD1. Germline CDR1 LNHDA, CDR2 SQIVND (reference sequence). After removal of 3 bases from V and 6 bases from J, the junction contained 8 bases not matched to a gene. The CDR3 is 16 residues long. This chain's CDR3 is CASSILAYRGNSPLHF. CDR3 bases: TGTGCCAGTAGTATCCTGGCCTACAGGGGTAATTCACCCCTCCACTTT.

The CDR3, as DNA: TGTGCCAGCCAGACTGACAGGAAGGGGAACACTGAAGCTTTCTTT. This translates into CASQTDRKGNTEAFF. The rearrangement joins TRBV19 to TRBJ1-1, with a possible D match to TRBD1 (6 bases). V was pared by 9 bases and J by 1 base, with 18 bases between. The CDR3 covers 15 residues. Germline V gene data show CDR1 as LNHDA and CDR2 as SQIVND (reference sequence).

The chain is built from TRBV6-5 and TRBJ2-1; 9 bases map to TRBD2. From germline, CDR1 is MNHEY and CDR2 SVGAGI. The CDR3 contains 14 residues. Unmatched junction bases numbered 6, after V lost 7 bases and J lost 5 bases. CDR3 nucleotide sequence: TGTGCCAGCATAGCTAGCGGGGACAACAATGAGCAGTTCTTC. It yields the protein CASIASGDNNEQFF.

This clone occurred once. This chain joins TRBV29-1 and TRBJ1-5; tentative D call: TRBD1 (6 bases). Per germline, CDR1 SQVTM and CDR2 ANQGSEA. This CDR3 is 16 amino acids long. V shed 0 bases and J shed 2 bases, with 14 bases lying between them. CDR3 DNA sequence: TGCAGCGTTGAAGAGGGGGGGGGCGCAGGCAATCAGCCCCAGCATTTT. This codes for CSVEEGGGAGNQPQHF.

The rearrangement uses TRBV6-1 and TRBJ1-2; D remains unclear. This CDR3 is built from 14 residues. The germline V gene encodes CDR1 MNHNS and CDR2 SASEGT. The V end lost 2 bases, the J end lost 8 bases, and 15 bases lay between the germline ends. In DNA form, the CDR3 reads TGTGCCAGCAGTGAATTTCGGGGTAGTTGGGGCTACACCTTC. This translates into CASSEFRGSWGYTF.

The genes are TRBV27 and TRBJ1-6; TRBD1 matches at 7 bases. The CDR3 contains 14 residues. The V segment lost 2 bases and the J segment 8 bases; nucleotides outside the gene matches: 3. Germline assignment: CDR1 MNHEY and CDR2 SMNVEV (reference sequence). CDR3 DNA sequence: TGTGCCAGCAGTTTAGCCAGGGGGTATTCACCCCTCCACTTT. Its translation: CASSLARGYSPLHF.

The rearrangement uses TRBV6-6 and TRBJ1-2; the D gene is possibly TRBD1 (6 bases). This CDR3 has 13 residues. Germline CDR1 and CDR2: MNHNY and SVGAGI (reference sequence). V lost 7 bases and J lost 8, with 17 bases in between. The CDR3 region is CASKSGGAPGYTF. CDR3 coding DNA: TGTGCCAGCAAATCGGGGGGGGCGCCGGGCTACACCTTC.

The chain couples TRBV5-1 to TRBJ1-1; weak D call: TRBD1 (5 bases). The CDR3 length is 14 residues. Germline V gene sequence: CDR1 SGHRS, CDR2 YFSETQ. Trimming removed 0 bases at V and 4 bases at J, with 10 bases between. Here the CDR3 reads CASSLGGVFTEAFF. CDR3 nucleotides: TGCGCCAGCAGCTTGGGAGGGGTATTCACTGAAGCTTTCTTT.

The chain links TRBV7-9 to TRBJ1-1; TRBD1 matches 7 bases. Germline CDR1 reads SEHNR; CDR2 reads FQNEAQ (reference sequence). The CDR3 is 15 amino acids. The V gene end was trimmed by 0 bases and the J gene end by 6 bases; junction bases not matched to a gene: 7. The CDR3 DNA is TGTGCCAGCAGCTTAGCGAACAGGGGCCTCTCTGAAGCTTTCTTT. This translates into CASSLANRGLSEAFF.

V gene TRBV9 combines with J gene TRBJ2-1; the match to TRBD1 covers 10 bases. The CDR3 spans 16 residues. From germline, CDR1 is SGDLS and CDR2 YYNGEE. Trimming removed 4 bases from V and 9 bases from J; junction bases left unmatched: 13. This CDR3 is CASSPYLGTGEGEQFF. The CDR3 DNA reads TGTGCCAGCAGCCCGTACCTCGGGACAGGGGAGGGTGAGCAGTTCTTC.

The chain uses TRBV18 and TRBJ2-3; D might be TRBD1 (5 bases). The length of the CDR3 is 16 residues. V lost 4 bases, J lost 3 bases, and 17 bases lay in between. In germline, CDR1 is KGHSH, CDR2 LQKENI. In DNA form, the CDR3 reads TGTGCCAGCTCACAGGACGGTCCAGGGCCGACAGATACGCAGTATTTT. Its translation: CASSQDGPGPTDTQYF.

The chain joins TRBV11-3 to TRBJ2-1; TRBD1 matches 7 bases. The CDR3 runs to 13 residues. The germline V gene has CDR1 SGHNT and CDR2 YENEEA. V lost 5 bases, J lost 4 bases, and 2 bases stayed unmatched. The CDR3 bases are TGTGCCAGCAGCCGGGACAGTTACAATGAGCAGTTCTTC. It specifies CASSRDSYNEQFF.

In its sample, this clone was seen a few times. The same CDR3 can be traced to other DNA sequences in this sample. The rearrangement links TRBV7-2 to TRBJ2-7; D is ambiguous. Germline CDR1 and CDR2: SGHTA and FQGNSA. Between the trimmed V and J ends, which lost 1 base and 7 bases, there was a span of 5 bases. CDR3 length: 11 amino acids. CDR3 sequence: CASSLVGEQYF. CDR3 sequence (DNA): TGTGCCAGCAGCTTAGTTGGGGAGCAGTACTTC.

V and J are TRBV7-9 and TRBJ1-1; the match to TRBD1 covers 8 bases. The V gene end was trimmed by 5 bases and the J gene end by 1 base; junction bases not matched to a gene: 9. This CDR3 region has 16 residues. In germline, CDR1 is SEHNR, CDR2 FQNEAQ (reference sequence). The DNA of the CDR3 is TGTGCCAGCAGCCCCTCCGACAGGGGAGGGAACACTGAAGCTTTCTTT. Its protein is CASSPSDRGGNTEAFF.

J is TRBJ1-1 and V is TRBV5-8; D perhaps matches TRBD1 (5 bases). The germline V gene has CDR1 SGHTS and CDR2 YDEGEE. The CDR3 has 14 residues. V lost 0 bases to trimming and J lost 3 bases, with 9 bases between them. The CDR3 coding sequence is TGTGCCAGCAGCTTGGAGTTGACAGACACTGAAGCTTTCTTT. It codes for CASSLELTDTEAFF. Based on the CDR3 plus reference TRBV5-8 and TRBJ1-1, the full variable domain is EAGVTQSPTHLIKTRGQQATLRCSPISGHTSVYWYQQALGLGLQFLLWYDEGEERNRGNFPPRFSGRQFPNYSSELNVNALELEDSALYLCASSLELTDTEAFFGQGTRLTVV.

J is TRBJ2-5 and V is TRBV7-2; 11 bases map to TRBD2. V shed 1 base and J 5 bases; nucleotides not matched to a gene: 6. The CDR3 loop spans 16 amino acids. From germline, CDR1 is SGHTA and CDR2 FQGNSA. This CDR3 is CASSLDSGGALETQYF. For the CDR3, the DNA is TGTGCCAGCAGCTTAGATAGCGGGGGGGCTCTCGAGACCCAGTACTTC.

This chain joins TRBV19 and TRBJ1-3; the D gene is possibly TRBD1 (5 bases). Germline values: CDR1 LNHDA, CDR2 SQIVND (reference sequence). This CDR3 contains 16 residues. Trimming cost V 1 base and J 2 bases, with 12 bases left between them. CDR3: CASSIAGATTGNTIYF. CDR3 nucleotide sequence: TGTGCCAGTAGTATAGCCGGGGCGACAACTGGAAACACCATATATTTT. The full variable domain, in which reference TRBV19 and TRBJ1-3 provide the parts outside the CDR3, is DGGITQSPKYLFRKEGQNVTLSCEQNLNHDAMYWYRQDPGQGLRLIYYSQIVNDFQKGDIAEGYSVSREKKESFPLTVTSAQKNPTAFYLCASSIAGATTGNTIYFGEGSWLTVV.